The present T cell receptor (beta chain) was sequenced within a study of blood T cell repertoires in COVID-19. Looking at the study overall: The United States, Italy and Spain provided the acute and convalescent COVID-19 samples. From T cells, B-cell-depleted T cells, or PBMCs came the material, which was cDNA or gDNA.

The germline V and J ends were trimmed by 4 bases and 1 base, with 14 bases remaining between them. Germline V gene data show CDR1 as SGHRS and CDR2 as YFSETQ. The CDR3 is made up of 15 amino acids. This study enrolled people aged 18 to 89 from about two dozen US geographic areas. This clone has just one count. The repertoire was sequenced with immunoSEQ multiplex PCR; TCRdb's copy has only in-frame clones and lacks some. Of 250,000 or so clones in the sample, 80% to 90% were seen once. The sequence derives from a woman in her twenties or thirties with acute COVID-19. This chain links TRBV5-1 with TRBJ1-1; TRBD1 is a possible D gene (5 bases). Source material: PBMCs or T cells enriched from blood (not recorded which). The CDR3 here is CASSGGTRENTEAFF. CDR3 nucleotide sequence: TGCGCCAGCAGCGGAGGGACCCGAGAGAACACTGAAGCTTTCTTT. The complete variable domain, with remaining parts taken from reference TRBV5-1 and TRBJ1-1, reads KAGVTQTPRYLIKTRGQQVTLSCSPISGHRSVSWYQQTPGQGLQFLFEYFSETQRNKGNFPGRFSGRQFSNSRSEMNVSTLELGDSALYLCASSGGTRENTEAFFGQGTRLTVV.